This record covers a single T cell receptor (beta chain). The sample is drawn from a study of tumor T cells in aggressive B-cell lymphoma. CDR1 is KGHSH, CDR2 LQKENI, per germline. The ends lost 3 bases at V and 2 bases at J; junction bases unmatched: 10. The CDR3 is made up of 18 amino acids. The protocol was immunoSEQ multiplex PCR, while the TCRdb copy is restricted to in-frame clones and leaves out a portion. The table lists 7,000 to 9,500 clones, roughly 84% of them singletons. The source of this sequence is an adult with diffuse large B cell lymphoma. The chain has TRBV18 and TRBJ2-7, with 13 bases matching TRBD2. Sample: tumor tissue. CDR3 bases: TGTGCCAGCTCACCCGTGGGACTAGCGGGGAGTATTACCTACGAGCAGTACTTC. Amino acid sequence: CASSPVGLAGSITYEQYF.